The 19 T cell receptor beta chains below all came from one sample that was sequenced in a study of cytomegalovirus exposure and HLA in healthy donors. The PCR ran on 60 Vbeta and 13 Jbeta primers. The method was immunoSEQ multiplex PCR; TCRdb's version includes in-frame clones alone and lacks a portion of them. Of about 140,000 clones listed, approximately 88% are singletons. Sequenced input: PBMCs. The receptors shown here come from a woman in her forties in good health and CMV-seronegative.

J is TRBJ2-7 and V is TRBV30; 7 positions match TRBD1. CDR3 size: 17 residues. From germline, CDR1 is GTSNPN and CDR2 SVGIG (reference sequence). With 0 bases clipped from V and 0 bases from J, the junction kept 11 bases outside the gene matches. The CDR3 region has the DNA TGTGCCTGGAGTGTAACCTTTACAGGGGATCACTCCTACGAGCAGTACTTC. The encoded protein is CAWSVTFTGDHSYEQYF.

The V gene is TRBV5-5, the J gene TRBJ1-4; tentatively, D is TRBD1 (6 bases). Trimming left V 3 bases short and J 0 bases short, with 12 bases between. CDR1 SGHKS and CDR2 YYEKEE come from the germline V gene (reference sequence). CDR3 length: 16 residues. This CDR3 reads CASSWGDRTTNEKLFF. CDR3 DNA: TGTGCCAGCAGCTGGGGCGACAGGACAACTAATGAAAAACTGTTTTTT.

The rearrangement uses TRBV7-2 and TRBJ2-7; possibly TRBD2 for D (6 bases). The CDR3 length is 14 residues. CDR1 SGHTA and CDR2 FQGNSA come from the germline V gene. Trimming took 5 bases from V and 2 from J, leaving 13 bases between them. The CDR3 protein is CASSQGGEPYEQYF. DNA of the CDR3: TGTGCCAGCAGCCAAGGAGGGGAACCCTACGAGCAGTACTTC. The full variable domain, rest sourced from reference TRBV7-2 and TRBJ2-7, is GAGVSQSPSNKVTEKGKDVELRCDPISGHTALYWYRQSLGQGLEFLIYFQGNSAPDKSGLPSDRFSAERTGGSVSTLTIQRTQQEDSAVYLCASSQGGEPYEQYFGPGTRLTVT.

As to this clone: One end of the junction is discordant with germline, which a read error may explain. The CDR3 DNA follows: TGTTCCAGCAGCCGACTAGCGACTGAGCAGTTCTTC. This sequence encodes CSSSRLATEQFF. The chain recombines TRBV7-9 with TRBJ2-1; 8 nucleotides match TRBD2. The CDR3 is 12 residues long. Germline assignment: CDR1 SEHNR and CDR2 FQNEAQ (reference sequence). Using reference TRBV7-9 and TRBJ2-1 for the parts outside the CDR3, the full variable domain is DTGVSQNPRHKITKRGQNVTFRCDPISEHNRLYWYRQTLGQGPEFLTYFQNEAQLEKSRLLSDRFSAERPKGSFSTLEIQRTEQGDSAMYLCSSSRLATEQFFGPGTRLTVL.

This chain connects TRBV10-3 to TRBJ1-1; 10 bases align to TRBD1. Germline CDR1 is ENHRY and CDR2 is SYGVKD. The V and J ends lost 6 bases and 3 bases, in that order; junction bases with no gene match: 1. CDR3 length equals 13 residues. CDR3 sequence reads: CAIRTGGYTEAFF. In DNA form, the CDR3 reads TGTGCCATCAGGACAGGGGGCTACACTGAAGCTTTCTTT.

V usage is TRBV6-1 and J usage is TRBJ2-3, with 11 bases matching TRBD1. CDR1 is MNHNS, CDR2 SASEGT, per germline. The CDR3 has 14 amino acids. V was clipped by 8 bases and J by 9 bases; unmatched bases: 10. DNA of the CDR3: TGTGCCAGCTCGGGACAGGGGGGTTTCGCCACGCAGTATTTT. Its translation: CASSGQGGFATQYF.

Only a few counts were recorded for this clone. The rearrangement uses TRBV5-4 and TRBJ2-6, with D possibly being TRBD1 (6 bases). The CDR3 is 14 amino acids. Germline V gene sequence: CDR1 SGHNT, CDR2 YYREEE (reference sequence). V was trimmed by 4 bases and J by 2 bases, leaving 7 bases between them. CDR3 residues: CASSRDTGANVLTF. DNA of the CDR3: TGTGCCAGCAGCCGGGACACTGGGGCCAACGTCCTGACTTTC.

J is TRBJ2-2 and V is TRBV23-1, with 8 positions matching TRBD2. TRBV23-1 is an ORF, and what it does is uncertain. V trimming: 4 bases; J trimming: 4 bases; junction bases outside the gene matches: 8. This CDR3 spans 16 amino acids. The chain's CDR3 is CASSRGAGVFTGELFF. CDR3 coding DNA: TGCGCCAGCAGTCGCGGAGCGGGAGTATTCACCGGGGAGCTGTTTTTT.

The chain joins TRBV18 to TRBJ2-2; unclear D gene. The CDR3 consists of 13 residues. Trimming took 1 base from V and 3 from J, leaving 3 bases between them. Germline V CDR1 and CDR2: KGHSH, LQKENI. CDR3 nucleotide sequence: TGTGCCAGCTCACCACGAGACACCGGGGAGCTGTTTTTT. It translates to CASSPRDTGELFF. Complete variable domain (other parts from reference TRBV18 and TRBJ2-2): NAGVMQNPRHLVRRRGQEARLRCSPMKGHSHVYWYRQLPEEGLKFMVYLQKENIIDESGMPKERFSAEFPKEGPSILRIQQVVRGDSAAYFCASSPRDTGELFFGEGSRLTVL.

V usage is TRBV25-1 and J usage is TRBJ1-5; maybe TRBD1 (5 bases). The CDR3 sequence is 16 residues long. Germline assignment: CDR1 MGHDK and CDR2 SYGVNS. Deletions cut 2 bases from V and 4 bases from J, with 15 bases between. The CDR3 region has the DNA TGTGCCAGCAGTGAAGGTAGGGGCGCTTTTAATCAGCCCCAGCATTTT. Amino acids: CASSEGRGAFNQPQHF.

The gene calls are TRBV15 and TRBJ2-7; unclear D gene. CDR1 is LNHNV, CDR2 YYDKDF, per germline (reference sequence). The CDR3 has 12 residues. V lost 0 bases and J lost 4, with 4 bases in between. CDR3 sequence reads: CATSRDRYEQYF. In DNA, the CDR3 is TGTGCCACCAGCAGAGACAGATACGAGCAGTACTTC. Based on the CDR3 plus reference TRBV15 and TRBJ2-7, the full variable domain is DAMVIQNPRYQVTQFGKPVTLSCSQTLNHNVMYWYQQKSSQAPKLLFHYYDKDFNNEADTPDNFQSRRPNTSFCFLDIRSPGLGDTAMYLCATSRDRYEQYFGPGTRLTVT.

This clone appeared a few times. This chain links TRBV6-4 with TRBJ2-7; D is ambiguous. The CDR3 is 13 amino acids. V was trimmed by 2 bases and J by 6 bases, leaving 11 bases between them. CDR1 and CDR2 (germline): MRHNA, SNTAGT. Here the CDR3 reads CASSDPPLLEQYF. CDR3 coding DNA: TGTGCCAGCAGTGACCCTCCCTTACTCGAGCAGTACTTC.

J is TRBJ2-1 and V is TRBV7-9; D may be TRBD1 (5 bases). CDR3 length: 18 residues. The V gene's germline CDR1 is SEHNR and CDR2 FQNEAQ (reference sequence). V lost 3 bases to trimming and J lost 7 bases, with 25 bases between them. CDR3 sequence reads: CASSFGLSGGARGNEQFF. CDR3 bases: TGTGCCAGCAGCTTTGGGTTAAGTGGCGGAGCTAGGGGTAATGAGCAGTTCTTC.

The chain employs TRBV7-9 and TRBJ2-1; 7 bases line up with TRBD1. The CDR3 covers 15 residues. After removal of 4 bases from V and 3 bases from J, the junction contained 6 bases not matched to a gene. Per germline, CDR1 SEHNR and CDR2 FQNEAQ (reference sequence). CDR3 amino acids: CASSSAGDSYNEQFF. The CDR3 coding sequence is TGTGCCAGCAGCTCTGCAGGGGACAGCTACAATGAGCAGTTCTTC.

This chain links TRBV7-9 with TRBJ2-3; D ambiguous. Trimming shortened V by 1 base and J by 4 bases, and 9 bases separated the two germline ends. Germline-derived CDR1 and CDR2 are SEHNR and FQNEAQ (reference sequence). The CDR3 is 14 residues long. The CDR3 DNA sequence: TGTGCCAGCAGCTTAGGGGCAAACGCAGATACGCAGTATTTT. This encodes CASSLGANADTQYF.

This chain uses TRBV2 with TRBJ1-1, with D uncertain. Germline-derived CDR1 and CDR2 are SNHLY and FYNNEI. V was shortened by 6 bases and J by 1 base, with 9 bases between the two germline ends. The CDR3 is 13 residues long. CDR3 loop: CASSPRRNTEAFF. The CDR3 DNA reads TGTGCCAGCAGCCCCAGGCGGAACACTGAAGCTTTCTTT. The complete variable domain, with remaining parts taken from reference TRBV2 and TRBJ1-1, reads EPEVTQTPSHQVTQMGQEVILRCVPISNHLYFYWYRQILGQKVEFLVSFYNNEISEKSEIFDDQFSVERPDGSNFTLKIRSTKLEDSAMYFCASSPRRNTEAFFGQGTRLTVV.

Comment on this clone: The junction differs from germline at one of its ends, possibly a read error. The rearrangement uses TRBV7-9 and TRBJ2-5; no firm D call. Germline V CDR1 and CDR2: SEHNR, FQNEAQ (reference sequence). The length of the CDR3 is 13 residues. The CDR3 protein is CSSSLDPEETQYF. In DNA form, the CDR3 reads TGTTCCAGCAGCTTAGATCCAGAAGAGACCCAGTACTTC.

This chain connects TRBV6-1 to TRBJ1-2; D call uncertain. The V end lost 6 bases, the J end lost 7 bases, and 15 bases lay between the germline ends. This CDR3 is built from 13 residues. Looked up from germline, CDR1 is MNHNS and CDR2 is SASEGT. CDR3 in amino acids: CASRDTSGVGYTF. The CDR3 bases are TGTGCCAGCAGGGATACTTCCGGGGTTGGCTACACCTTC.

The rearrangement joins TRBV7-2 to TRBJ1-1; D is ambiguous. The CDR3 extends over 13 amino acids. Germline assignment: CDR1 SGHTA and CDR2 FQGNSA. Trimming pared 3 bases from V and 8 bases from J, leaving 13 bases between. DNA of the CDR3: TGTGCCAGCAGCTTGAACTACGGGGAGGAAGCTTTCTTT. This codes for CASSLNYGEEAFF.